This T cell receptor beta chain was sequenced in a study of blood T cells in healthy people across ages. Combining a sample-barcoded 5' primer with a J-beta primer mix, a second PCR ran for 7 to 11 cycles. TCRdb itself ran the 5' RACE reads through MiXCR, one entry per CDR3 protein. The repertoire includes some 1.6 million distinct CDR3 sequences, roughly 32% of them detected once, and approximately 10% sits in the top ten. As regards this clonotype: What it binds is not known.

General observations from the study: Unsorted PBMCs blocked a conclusive comparison of naive and antigen-experienced cells. Across samples, TCR beta diversity tracked strongly with naive T cell percentage. Higher diversity and more naive CD4+ cells were features of long-lived donors, compared to aged donors.

The receptor was isolated from a woman in her twenties or thirties in good health. Sequenced: blood.

The CDR3, as DNA: TGTGCCAGCAGTCCATACAGGGATGGTACTGAAGCTTTCTTT. Encoded protein: CASSPYRDGTEAFF. This rearrangement joins TRBV12-3 or TRBV12-4 to TRBJ1-1; possibly TRBD1 for D (6 bases). Trimming took off 5 bases at V and 5 bases at J, with 15 bases between the two ends. The CDR3 runs to 14 residues.